This TCR beta chain was sequenced during a study of post-analysis software for immune sequencing data. Study-level results: A few TRBV segments appeared more often in patients than in controls, and TRBV5-6, TRBV5-1 and TRBV20-1 were among these. With F measure, samples from one preparation batch clustered together strongly.

This clonotype was seen a handful of times. Its target is unknown. Prepared TCR beta cDNA libraries contained unique molecular identifiers. Around 500,000 cDNA molecules were obtained per 1 to 10 million input T cells. MiXCR, run by TCRdb on the PCR reads, gives a single entry per CDR3 protein. The data hold about 200,000 distinct CDR3 sequences, with roughly 28% observed a single time. The CDR3 has 16 residues. CDR1 is MNHNS and CDR2 is SASEGT in the germline V gene. The J gene is TRBJ2-7, the V gene TRBV6-1; 16 nucleotides agree with TRBD2. The J call may not be correct, given that the DNA end is closer to TRBJ2-5. The sequenced sample consisted of blood. This clonotype originated in a girl aged 2 to 17 with multiple sclerosis. CDR3 in amino acids: CASSSGLAGGWQTQYF. The CDR3 DNA reads TGTGCCAGCAGCTCGGGACTAGCGGGAGGGTGGCAGACCCAGTACTTC.